One sample yielded the 16 T cell receptor beta chains listed below, sequenced in a study of cytomegalovirus exposure and HLA in healthy donors. Use of 60 Vbeta and 13 Jbeta primers characterized the PCR. Generated by immunoSEQ multiplex PCR, the TCRdb table keeps only in-frame clones and is missing some. The data contain roughly 190,000 clones, approximately 85% of them singletons. Sequenced: PBMCs. These receptors were obtained from a girl under 18 in good health and CMV-seropositive.

V is TRBV7-2 and J is TRBJ2-6, with 11 positions matching TRBD2. The V and J ends lost 5 bases and 0 bases, in that order; junction bases with no gene match: 6. Germline CDR1 SGHTA, CDR2 FQGNSA. The CDR3 is 18 residues long. The CDR3: CASSPIAGGSSGANVLTF. CDR3 coding DNA: TGTGCCAGCAGCCCTATAGCGGGGGGGAGCTCTGGGGCCAACGTCCTGACTTTC. The whole variable domain, filled in from reference TRBV7-2 and TRBJ2-6, reads GAGVSQSPSNKVTEKGKDVELRCDPISGHTALYWYRQSLGQGLEFLIYFQGNSAPDKSGLPSDRFSAERTGGSVSTLTIQRTQQEDSAVYLCASSPIAGGSSGANVLTFGAGSRLTVL.

The chain employs TRBV2 and TRBJ1-3, with D unclear. The CDR3 runs 12 residues. The germline V gene has CDR1 SNHLY and CDR2 FYNNEI. With 2 bases removed from V and 7 bases from J, the gap between germline ends came to 6 bases. The DNA of the CDR3 is TGTGCCAGCAGTGAATCGGGGAACACCATATATTTT. Amino acids: CASSESGNTIYF.

This chain links TRBV5-6 with TRBJ2-7; TRBD2 matches 8 bases. Germline V gene data show CDR1 as SGHDT and CDR2 as YYEEEE. CDR3 length: 13 residues. V lost 1 base, J lost 3 bases, and 0 bases stayed unmatched. The CDR3 protein is CASSLLAGYEQYF. The CDR3 coding sequence is TGTGCCAGCAGCTTGCTAGCGGGCTACGAGCAGTACTTC.

The chain combines TRBV10-3 with TRBJ2-1; 11 bases fit TRBD2. V shed 0 bases and J 12 bases; nucleotides not matched to a gene: 10. CDR1 and CDR2 from the germline V gene are ENHRY and SYGVKD. The CDR3 spans 16 residues. This CDR3 reads CAISESPGTSGPAQFF. The CDR3 DNA reads as TGTGCCATCAGTGAGTCGCCCGGGACTAGCGGCCCGGCGCAGTTCTTC.

CDR3 region: CASSPGQALGNQPQHF. CDR3 nucleotide sequence: TGCGCCAGCAGCCCCGGACAGGCCCTCGGCAATCAGCCCCAGCATTTT. The J gene is TRBJ1-5, the V gene TRBV5-1; 7 nucleotides line up with TRBD1. The V segment lost 4 bases and the J segment 2 bases; nucleotides outside the gene matches: 9. Germline CDR1 is SGHRS and CDR2 is YFSETQ. This CDR3 has 16 residues. Variable domain in full (rest from reference TRBV5-1 and TRBJ1-5): KAGVTQTPRYLIKTRGQQVTLSCSPISGHRSVSWYQQTPGQGLQFLFEYFSETQRNKGNFPGRFSGRQFSNSRSEMNVSTLELGDSALYLCASSPGQALGNQPQHFGDGTRLSIL.

V gene TRBV10-3 combines with J gene TRBJ1-1; TRBD1 aligns across 8 bases. The CDR3 is made up of 13 amino acids. V lost 6 bases and J lost 3; bases outside the gene matches: 3. CDR1 ENHRY and CDR2 SYGVKD come from the germline V gene. The CDR3 region has the DNA TGTGCCATCAGAAAACAGGGGGACACTGAAGCTTTCTTT. Encoded protein: CAIRKQGDTEAFF.

A single count supports this clone. The chain employs TRBV10-2 and TRBJ1-1, with 7 bases lining up with TRBD1. The V and J ends lost 6 bases and 0 bases, in that order; junction bases with no gene match: 7. CDR1 and CDR2 (germline): WSHSY, SAAADI. The CDR3 is 15 amino acids. In DNA, the CDR3 is TGCGCCAGCAGGGGACAGCTCGGGATGAACACTGAAGCTTTCTTT. Its translation is CASRGQLGMNTEAFF.

The chain employs TRBV7-9 and TRBJ1-4; D might be TRBD1 (5 bases). This CDR3 has 17 amino acids. V lost 1 base to trimming and J lost 8 bases, with 20 bases between them. Germline CDR1 SEHNR, CDR2 FQNEAQ (reference sequence). CDR3 sequence reads: CASSLEARRTTGEKLFF. DNA for the CDR3: TGTGCCAGCAGCTTAGAGGCTAGAAGGACAACCGGCGAAAAACTGTTTTTT.

The chain employs TRBV11-3 and TRBJ1-1; TRBD1 is a possible D gene (5 bases). CDR1 and CDR2 from the germline V gene are SGHNT and YENEEA. This CDR3 has 13 residues. V lost 3 bases and J lost 4, with 9 bases in between. The CDR3 sequence: CASSFRGSTEAFF. The CDR3 DNA follows: TGTGCCAGCAGCTTCCGGGGGAGCACTGAAGCTTTCTTT.

This clone was counted between two and nine times. This chain links TRBV6-5 with TRBJ1-1; the match to TRBD1 covers 7 bases. V shed 6 bases and J 1 base; nucleotides not matched to a gene: 2. Per germline, CDR1 MNHEY and CDR2 SVGAGI. This CDR3 contains 13 residues. The CDR3 region has the DNA TGTGCCAGCAGGGGGACAGCGAACACTGAAGCTTTCTTT. Protein sequence: CASRGTANTEAFF.

The chain employs TRBV27 and TRBJ1-1; D may be TRBD1 (5 bases). V was trimmed by 6 bases and J by 1 base, leaving 9 bases between them. The CDR3 runs 13 residues. Germline loops: CDR1 MNHEY, CDR2 SMNVEV (reference sequence). Here the CDR3 reads CASSGGGNTEAFF. CDR3 bases: TGTGCCAGCAGCGGGGGGGGGAACACTGAAGCTTTCTTT.

The chain couples TRBV18 to TRBJ2-5, with 7 bases aligning to TRBD1. Germline lookup yields CDR1 KGHSH and CDR2 LQKENI. CDR3 size: 13 residues. V was pared by 4 bases and J by 2 bases, with 1 base of the junction left unmatched. In DNA form, the CDR3 reads TGTGCCAGCTCACGGGGACAGCAAGAGACCCAGTACTTC. This encodes CASSRGQQETQYF.

The rearrangement links TRBV19 to TRBJ2-7; 10 bases match TRBD1. Germline CDR1 LNHDA, CDR2 SQIVND (reference sequence). CDR3 length: 14 residues. V lost 3 bases and J lost 4; bases outside the gene matches: 3. This CDR3 is CASSIDRGQYEQYF. As DNA, the CDR3 is TGTGCCAGTAGTATCGACAGGGGGCAGTACGAGCAGTACTTC.

The rearrangement links TRBV10-3 to TRBJ1-3, with 9 nucleotides matching TRBD1. Germline V gene sequence: CDR1 ENHRY, CDR2 SYGVKD. J was trimmed by 7 bases and V by 3 bases; bases with no gene match: 13. The CDR3 contains 17 residues. The CDR3 loop reads CAISDSAGQGRSNTIYF. The CDR3 bases are TGTGCCATCAGTGACTCAGCCGGACAGGGGAGGTCGAACACCATATATTTT.

This clone has a single count. DNA of the CDR3: TGTGCCAGCAGCTTAGGCCGGTATTCACCCCTCCACTTT. It translates to CASSLGRYSPLHF. The chain has TRBV7-2 and TRBJ1-6; D is uncertain. The CDR3 spans 13 residues. The germline V gene encodes CDR1 SGHTA and CDR2 FQGNSA. Trimming cost V 1 base and J 8 bases, with 6 bases left between them.

A few counts support this clone. The chain couples TRBV19 to TRBJ2-6; 9 bases line up with TRBD1. The J segment lost 2 bases and the V segment lost 1 base, leaving 3 bases of the junction unmatched. CDR1 is LNHDA and CDR2 is SQIVND in the germline V gene (reference sequence). This CDR3 spans 17 amino acids. In nucleotides, the CDR3 is TGTGCCAGTAGTATAGGGACAGGGGTGACTGGGGCCAACGTCCTGACTTTC. Its translation is CASSIGTGVTGANVLTF.